This T cell receptor (beta chain) was obtained from a study of blood T cell repertoires in COVID-19. This clone was observed a single time. This CDR3 has 15 residues. Trimming removed 6 bases from V and 2 bases from J; junction bases left unmatched: 6. Germline assignment: CDR1 MNHEY and CDR2 SMNVEV (reference sequence). In the authors' workflow: The authors estimated nucleated cell counts from reference gene primer amplification. The method was immunoSEQ multiplex PCR; TCRdb's version includes in-frame clones alone and lacks a portion of them. The V and J calls and clone size are taken from that table; D and trimming were inferred from the DNA. This sample carries more than 200,000 clones, 65% to 85% of them seen once, and the ten largest clones take under 11%.

Material: peripheral blood. The receptor's source is a woman aged 80 or older with acute or convalescent COVID-19. J is TRBJ2-1 and V is TRBV27; 8 bases map to TRBD1. CDR3 bases: TGTGCCAGCAGGACTCGGACAGGGACCTACAATGAGCAGTTCTTC. It codes for CASRTRTGTYNEQFF.